This T cell receptor (beta chain) was sequenced for a study of long-term antiretroviral therapy in people with HIV. Overall study: Samples from the earliest time points predate the 2015 immediate-ART recommendation by about a decade. Findings of the study overall: Diversity remained lower than transplant donor controls, even though it increased after ART.

The study drew at least one pre-ART and at least two post-ART PBMC samples from every donor. Running of the v3.0 immunoSEQ assay took place at survey level. It was roughly 35,000-50,000 T-cell genomes per sample that sequencing targeted. Profiled with immunoSEQ multiplex PCR; TCRdb holds only in-frame clones, not every one. This sample carries 20,000 to 25,000 clones, approximately 88% of them seen once, and the ten largest clones take less than 15%. V was cut by 3 bases and J by 0 bases, with 9 bases left in between. The germline V gene encodes CDR1 SGHDT and CDR2 YYEEEE. The CDR3 has 15 residues. Comment on this clone: What it recognizes is unknown.

The sample here was unsorted PBMCs, taken roughly 4.5 years after starting antiretroviral therapy. The TCR was taken from a man aged 25 to 40 with HIV. V is TRBV5-6 and J is TRBJ1-4, with D maybe TRBD1 (5 bases). The CDR3 reads CASSWGTATNEKLFF. The DNA for the CDR3 is TGTGCCAGCAGCTGGGGGACCGCAACTAATGAAAAACTGTTTTTT.